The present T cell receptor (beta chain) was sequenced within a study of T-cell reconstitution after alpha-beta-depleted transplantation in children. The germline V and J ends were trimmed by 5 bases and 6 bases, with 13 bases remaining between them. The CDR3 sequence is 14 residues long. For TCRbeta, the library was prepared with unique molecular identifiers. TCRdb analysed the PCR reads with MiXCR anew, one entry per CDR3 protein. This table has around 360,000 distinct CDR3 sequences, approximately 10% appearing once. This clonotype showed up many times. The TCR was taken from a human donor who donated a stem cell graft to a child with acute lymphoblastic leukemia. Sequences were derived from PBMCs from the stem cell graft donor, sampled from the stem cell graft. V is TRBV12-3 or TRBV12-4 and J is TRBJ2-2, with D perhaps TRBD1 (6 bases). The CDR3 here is CASSATGEAGELFF. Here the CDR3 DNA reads TGTGCCAGCAGTGCGACAGGAGAGGCCGGGGAGCTGTTTTTT.